These 25 T cell receptor beta chains were all obtained from the same sample, sequenced in a study of identical twins. MiXCR was run by TCRdb on the 5' RACE reads, yielding one entry per CDR3 protein. The sample has hundreds of thousands of distinct CDR3 sequences, approximately 6.1% seen once; the top ten hold roughly 1.6%. The specimen was naive T cells sorted from blood. These receptors originate from a man aged 18 to 35 in good health.

For this clonotype: Compared with germline, one end of the junction differs, possibly owing to a read error. The J gene is TRBJ1-5, the V gene TRBV7-2; the D gene is possibly TRBD1 (6 bases). CDR1 is SGHTA and CDR2 is FQGNSA in the germline V gene. The CDR3 totals 14 residues. CDR3 DNA: TGTGACAGCAGCTTAGAGGGGGTCAATCAGCCCCAGCATTTT. Residues: CDSSLEGVNQPQHF. Based on the CDR3 plus reference TRBV7-2 and TRBJ1-5, the full variable domain is GAGVSQSPSNKVTEKGKDVELRCDPISGHTALYWYRQSLGQGLEFLIYFQGNSAPDKSGLPSDRFSAERTGGSVSTLTIQRTQQEDSAVYLCDSSLEGVNQPQHFGDGTRLSIL.

This clonotype has more than one count but fewer than ten. This chain links TRBV11-2 with TRBJ2-5; 9 bases agree with TRBD2. CDR1 is SGHAT, CDR2 FQNNGV, per germline. The length of the CDR3 is 15 residues. V gave up 4 bases and J gave up 3 bases; unmatched junction bases: 6. Written as DNA, the CDR3 is TGTGCCAGCAGCTACGGACTAGCGCGGGAAGAGACCCAGTACTTC. This gives the protein CASSYGLAREETQYF.

The chain links TRBV4-3 to TRBJ1-6; 7 bases fit TRBD1. V gave up 4 bases and J gave up 5 bases; unmatched junction bases: 8. Germline CDR1 LGHNA, CDR2 YSLEER. The CDR3 is 16 residues long. The CDR3 region is CASSPKGTAHNSPLHF. DNA for the CDR3: TGCGCCAGCAGCCCGAAGGGGACAGCCCATAATTCACCCCTCCACTTT.

Ten or more counts support this clonotype. V gene TRBV20-1 combines with J gene TRBJ2-5; 7 bases fit TRBD2. After removal of 0 bases from V and 2 bases from J, the junction contained 9 bases not matched to a gene. The CDR3 has 16 residues. Germline V gene data show CDR1 as DFQATT and CDR2 as SNEGSKA (reference sequence). This CDR3 is CSARDPNGREQETQYF. The CDR3 nucleotides are TGCAGTGCTAGAGATCCTAATGGGCGGGAGCAAGAGACCCAGTACTTC.

This clonotype has a count of ten or more. J is TRBJ1-3 and V is TRBV5-7, with TRBD1 as a possible D gene (5 bases). TRBV5-7 is an open reading frame, and its role is uncertain. V was cut by 7 bases and J by 0 bases, with 14 bases left in between. The length of the CDR3 is 15 residues. As DNA, the CDR3 is TGTGCCAGCGCTAAACAGGCTCGCTCTGGAAACACCATATATTTT. Its translation: CASAKQARSGNTIYF.

This clonotype was counted a few times. This sequence joins TRBV12-5 and TRBJ1-2; D uncertain. Germline V lookup: CDR1 LGHNT, CDR2 FRNRAP. The CDR3 covers 13 residues. Between the trimmed V and J ends, which lost 7 bases and 5 bases, there was a span of 14 bases. CDR3 residues: CASAPPRRYGYTF. CDR3 in DNA: TGTGCTAGTGCCCCCCCCAGGCGTTATGGCTACACCTTC.

In this sample, this clonotype turned up many times. The J gene is TRBJ2-2, the V gene TRBV24-1; D remains ambiguous. Per the germline V gene, CDR1 is KGHDR and CDR2 is SFDVKD. This CDR3 is 14 amino acids long. With 7 bases removed from V and 0 bases from J, the gap between germline ends came to 8 bases. The CDR3 sequence: CATRGASNTGELFF. CDR3 bases: TGTGCCACCAGAGGTGCTTCGAACACCGGGGAGCTGTTTTTT.

In this sample, this clonotype turned up many times. The chain combines TRBV28 with TRBJ2-1, with D maybe TRBD1 (5 bases). Germline lookup yields CDR1 MDHEN and CDR2 SYDVKM. The CDR3 length is 15 residues. The ends were cut back, 8 bases at V and 3 bases at J, with 17 bases in the middle. The CDR3: CASSTKGWYYNEQFF. DNA of the CDR3: TGTGCCAGCTCTACTAAGGGGTGGTACTACAATGAGCAGTTCTTC. Using reference TRBV28 and TRBJ2-1 for the parts outside the CDR3, the full variable domain is DVKVTQSSRYLVKRTGEKVFLECVQDMDHENMFWYRQDPGLGLRLIYFSYDVKMKEKGDIPEGYSVSREKKERFSLILESASTNQTSMYLCASSTKGWYYNEQFFGPGTRLTVL.

This clonotype was picked up many times. The chain has TRBV20-1 and TRBJ2-1, with D possibly being TRBD1 or TRBD2 (5 bases each). The CDR3 contains 16 residues. Germline CDR1 is DFQATT and CDR2 is SNEGSKA (reference sequence). V was pared by 0 bases and J by 3 bases, with 15 bases between. The CDR3 loop is CSARDKGTRLYNEQFF. The CDR3 nucleotides read TGCAGTGCTAGAGATAAGGGGACGAGACTCTACAATGAGCAGTTCTTC.

In its sample, this clonotype was seen a few times. This sequence joins TRBV29-1 and TRBJ2-3; perhaps TRBD2 as D (6 bases). The CDR3 spans 14 residues. Germline lookup yields CDR1 SQVTM and CDR2 ANQGSEA. V was shortened by 0 bases and J by 4 bases, with 11 bases between the two germline ends. CDR3 protein: CSVEDRREADTQYF. CDR3 sequence (DNA): TGCAGCGTTGAAGATCGGAGGGAGGCAGATACGCAGTATTTT.

This clonotype was observed many times. The CDR3 region has the DNA TGTGCCAGCACCACGTCGGGGGAGGTAGAGACCCAGTACTTC. Translation: CASTTSGEVETQYF. The chain couples TRBV12-3 or TRBV12-4 to TRBJ2-5; D might be TRBD2 (6 bases). V was trimmed by 7 bases and J by 4 bases, leaving 16 bases between them. The CDR3 has 14 residues.

The table lists this clonotype with many counts. The chain has TRBV5-1 and TRBJ2-2; D is unresolved. Looked up from germline, CDR1 is SGHRS and CDR2 is YFSETQ. This CDR3 spans 15 amino acids. Trimming shortened V by 0 bases and J by 3 bases, and 9 bases separated the two germline ends. Here the CDR3 reads CASSLVLSDTGELFF. DNA for the CDR3: TGCGCCAGCAGCTTGGTACTTTCGGACACCGGGGAGCTGTTTTTT.

V and J are TRBV4-2 and TRBJ1-6, with TRBD1 as a possible D gene (6 bases). The germline gives CDR1 LGHNA, CDR2 YNFKEQ. V was trimmed by 1 base and J by 10 bases, leaving 23 bases between them. CDR3 size: 18 residues. The CDR3 loop is CASSQAQGGTTLISPLHF. The CDR3, as DNA: TGTGCCAGCAGCCAAGCACAGGGCGGAACTACCTTAATCTCACCCCTCCACTTT.

The sample holds many counts of this clonotype. The CDR3 loop is CASSQASVMNTEAFF. As DNA, the CDR3 is TGCGCCAGCAGCCAAGCCTCCGTCATGAACACTGAAGCTTTCTTT. V and J are TRBV5-1 and TRBJ1-1; D call uncertain. This CDR3 is built from 15 residues. Per germline, CDR1 SGHRS and CDR2 YFSETQ. V dropped 4 bases and J dropped 0 bases, with 13 bases sitting between them.

This clonotype was seen a few times. The CDR3 spells CSAGQPMGEQYF. The CDR3 DNA sequence: TGCAGCGCTGGACAGCCGATGGGCGAGCAGTACTTC. This chain links TRBV20-1 with TRBJ2-7, with a possible D match to TRBD1 (6 bases). CDR3 length equals 12 residues. Germline-derived CDR1 and CDR2 are DFQATT and SNEGSKA (reference sequence).

This clonotype was recorded a few times. The V and J genes are TRBV13 and TRBJ2-2, with D unresolved. CDR3 length: 16 residues. Trimming pared 5 bases from V and 0 bases from J, leaving 13 bases between. Germline assignment: CDR1 PRHDT and CDR2 FYEKMQ (reference sequence). In DNA, the CDR3 is TGTGCCAGCAGCCCTCGCTGGACCGCGAACACCGGGGAGCTGTTTTTT. Its protein product is CASSPRWTANTGELFF.

This clonotype was detected ten times or more. The V gene is TRBV12-3 or TRBV12-4, the J gene TRBJ2-3, with 9 bases matching TRBD2. CDR3 length: 14 amino acids. The junction had 4 bases not matched to a gene; V was cut back by 3 bases and J by 6 bases. The CDR3 nucleotides read TGTGCCAGCAGTTTTGCGGGAGGGCCGGATACGCAGTATTTT. Translating it yields CASSFAGGPDTQYF.

This clonotype was detected ten times or more. The genes are TRBV12-3 or TRBV12-4 and TRBJ2-1; tentatively, D is TRBD1 (6 bases). There are 15 residues in the CDR3. The V gene lost 4 bases and the J gene lost 7 bases, with 17 bases spanning the gap. The CDR3 loop reads CASSSFGTLRNEQFF. The CDR3 nucleotides read TGTGCCAGCAGTTCGTTTGGGACATTGAGGAATGAGCAGTTCTTC.

V usage is TRBV6-2 or TRBV6-3 and J usage is TRBJ2-2; tentatively, D is TRBD1 (6 bases). V gave up 5 bases and J gave up 7 bases, with 20 bases separating them. CDR1 is MNHEY, CDR2 SVGEGT, per germline. The CDR3 length is 16 residues. CDR3 in amino acids: CASSPIQGEKGGELFF. CDR3 bases: TGTGCCAGCAGTCCAATACAGGGCGAGAAAGGCGGGGAGCTGTTTTTT.

This clonotype was seen a handful of times. V usage is TRBV4-2 and J usage is TRBJ2-7, with TRBD2 identical over 8 bases. The CDR3 has 15 residues. Unmatched junction bases numbered 5, after V lost 1 base and J lost 3 bases. Germline assignment: CDR1 LGHNA and CDR2 YNFKEQ. The chain's CDR3 is CASSQGRGTSYEQYF. In DNA form, the CDR3 reads TGTGCCAGCAGCCAAGGGAGGGGGACTAGCTACGAGCAGTACTTC.

The chain employs TRBV11-2 and TRBJ1-6, with D maybe TRBD1 (5 bases). In germline, CDR1 is SGHAT, CDR2 FQNNGV. V lost 0 bases, J lost 8 bases, and 20 bases lay in between. The CDR3 length is 18 residues. CDR3 amino acids: CASSLDLNSAPGDSPLHF. CDR3 sequence (DNA): TGTGCCAGCAGCTTAGACTTAAACTCAGCTCCGGGGGATTCACCCCTCCACTTT. Using reference TRBV11-2 and TRBJ1-6 for the parts outside the CDR3, the full variable domain is EAGVAQSPRYKIIEKRQSVAFWCNPISGHATLYWYQQILGQGPKLLIQFQNNGVVDDSQLPKDRFSAERLKGVDSTLKIQPAKLEDSAVYLCASSLDLNSAPGDSPLHFGNGTRLTVT.

This clonotype was observed a handful of times. The V gene is TRBV6-2 or TRBV6-3, the J gene TRBJ2-2; no clear D. CDR1 and CDR2 from the germline V gene are MNHEY and SVGEGT. V shed 2 bases and J shed 1 base, with 11 bases lying between them. The CDR3 is 16 amino acids. The CDR3: CASSYDLGLNTGELFF. The CDR3 coding sequence is TGTGCCAGCAGTTACGATCTGGGTCTGAACACCGGGGAGCTGTTTTTT.

This clonotype has ten or more counts. J is TRBJ2-3 and V is TRBV5-5, with 9 positions matching TRBD2. The CDR3 runs 15 residues. V was pared by 1 base and J by 2 bases, with 2 bases of the junction left unmatched. Germline V gives CDR1 SGHKS, CDR2 YYEKEE (reference sequence). CDR3: CASSLSSGNTDTQYF. In DNA form, the CDR3 reads TGTGCCAGCAGCTTGTCTAGCGGGAACACAGATACGCAGTATTTT.

This clonotype came up a few times. The V and J genes are TRBV20-1 and TRBJ2-1; no firm D call. Germline assignment: CDR1 DFQATT and CDR2 SNEGSKA (reference sequence). The CDR3 extends over 13 amino acids. V lost 3 bases, J lost 2 bases, and 8 bases lay in between. The CDR3 reads CSASGYAYNEQFF. CDR3 coding DNA: TGCAGTGCTAGCGGGTACGCCTACAATGAGCAGTTCTTC.

This clonotype was seen ten or more times. The gene calls are TRBV6-5 and TRBJ2-7; 10 bases match TRBD2. The CDR3 is made up of 15 amino acids. The V and J ends lost 4 bases and 5 bases, in that order; junction bases with no gene match: 8. Germline assignment: CDR1 MNHEY and CDR2 SVGAGI. The CDR3 DNA reads TGTGCCAGCAGTTCCCTCACTAGCGGGAACCACGAGCAGTACTTC. Protein: CASSSLTSGNHEQYF.